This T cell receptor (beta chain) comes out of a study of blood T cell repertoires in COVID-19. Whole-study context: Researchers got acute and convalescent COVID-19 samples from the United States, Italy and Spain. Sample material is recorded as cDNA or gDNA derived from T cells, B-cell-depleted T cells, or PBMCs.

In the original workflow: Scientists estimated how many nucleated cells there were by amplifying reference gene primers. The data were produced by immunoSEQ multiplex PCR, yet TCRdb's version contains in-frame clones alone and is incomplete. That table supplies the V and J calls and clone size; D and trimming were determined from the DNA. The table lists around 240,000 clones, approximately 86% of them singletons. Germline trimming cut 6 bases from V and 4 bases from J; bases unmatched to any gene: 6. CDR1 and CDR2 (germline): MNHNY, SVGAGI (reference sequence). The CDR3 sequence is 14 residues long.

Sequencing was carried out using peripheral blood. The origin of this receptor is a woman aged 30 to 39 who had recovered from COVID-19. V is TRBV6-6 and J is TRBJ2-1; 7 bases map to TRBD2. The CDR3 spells CASSPPGGYNEQFF. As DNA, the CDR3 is TGTGCCAGCAGCCCCCCCGGGGGGTACAATGAGCAGTTCTTC.